This entry lists 25 T cell receptor beta chains sequenced from one sample in a study of OX40 agonist ivuxolimab in advanced cancers. This table comes from immunoSEQ multiplex PCR, and its TCRdb copy is limited to in-frame clones, with some not included. Of some 61,000 clones in the sample, roughly 90% are singletons; the top ten hold under 5.5%. The source material was CD4+ or CD8+ T cells sorted from blood, sampled in a trial of the OX40 agonist ivuxolimab. The receptors here all came from an adult with an advanced solid tumor such as melanoma, head and neck, liver or kidney cancer.

This sequence joins TRBV6-5 and TRBJ1-5; D gene uncertain. The CDR3 contains 15 residues. Trimming removed 0 bases at V and 4 bases at J, with 10 bases between. The germline CDR1 and CDR2 sequences are MNHEY and SVGAGI. The CDR3 nucleotides are TGTGCCAGCAGTTACTCCCGGACCGTTAATCAGCCCCAGCATTTT. Amino acid sequence: CASSYSRTVNQPQHF.

The chain carries TRBV7-2 and TRBJ2-5; 7 positions agree with TRBD1. J lost 4 bases, V lost 5 bases, and 7 bases had no gene match. CDR3 length: 14 residues. Germline CDR1 and CDR2: SGHTA and FQGNSA. This CDR3 is CASSPTGVRETQYF. The CDR3 nucleotides are TGTGCCAGCAGCCCCACAGGGGTGAGAGAGACCCAGTACTTC.

The chain carries TRBV4-2 and TRBJ1-3; D perhaps matches TRBD1 (5 bases). This CDR3 has 15 amino acids. CDR1 is LGHNA, CDR2 YNFKEQ, per germline. Trimming removed 0 bases at V and 8 bases at J, with 14 bases between. The CDR3 DNA reads as TGTGCCAGCAGCCAAGAATTCGGCCAGGGCGACACCATATATTTT. Translated, it gives CASSQEFGQGDTIYF.

V is TRBV5-6 and J is TRBJ2-7, with D unresolved. Germline CDR1 and CDR2: SGHDT and YYEEEE. This CDR3 spans 13 amino acids. Trimming removed 0 bases from V and 10 bases from J, with 14 bases in between. The CDR3 reads CASSLDTIASQYF. The CDR3 bases are TGTGCCAGCAGCTTGGACACAATCGCGAGTCAGTACTTC.

This clone occurred once. The CDR3 spells CASSDGGGSSYEQYF. The CDR3 DNA follows: TGTGCCAGCAGTGACGGCGGGGGATCGAGTTACGAGCAGTACTTC. J is TRBJ2-7 and V is TRBV6-4, with 7 bases identical to TRBD2. This CDR3 is built from 15 residues. CDR1 and CDR2 (germline): MRHNA, SNTAGT. The J segment lost 4 bases and the V segment lost 2 bases, leaving 8 bases of the junction unmatched.

Notes on this clone: This CDR3 is also generated by other DNA sequences in the sample. The rearrangement joins TRBV2 to TRBJ2-2; D unclear. V was clipped by 9 bases and J by 5 bases, with 16 bases between them. This CDR3 region has 14 residues. Germline V gene lookup returns CDR1 SNHLY and CDR2 FYNNEI. The CDR3 protein is CASSPRTSTGELFF. The CDR3 nucleotides read TGTGCCAGTAGTCCACGCACCTCAACCGGGGAGCTGTTTTTT.

The rearrangement uses TRBV11-3 and TRBJ2-1; 7 nucleotides match TRBD1. Germline CDR1 is SGHNT and CDR2 is YENEEA. CDR3 length equals 18 residues. Trimming at V came to 1 base and at J to 6 bases, leaving 15 bases not matched to a gene. DNA of the CDR3: TGTGCCAGCAGCTTAGGGGTACAGGGGCCGGCGTGGGGCAATGAGCAGTTCTTC. Its protein is CASSLGVQGPAWGNEQFF.

The chain links TRBV2 to TRBJ1-2; TRBD1 agrees at 9 bases. V dropped 7 bases and J dropped 4; count of bases not matched to a gene: 7. The CDR3 contains 14 residues. The germline CDR1 and CDR2 sequences are SNHLY and FYNNEI. This CDR3 reads CASTTGQGFYGYTF. The CDR3, as DNA: TGTGCCAGCACCACGGGACAGGGTTTCTATGGCTACACCTTC.

The CDR3 nucleotides are TGTGCCAGCAGCTTAGCTAGCGGGAGCGGGCCAGAGACCCAGTACTTC. Translation gives CASSLASGSGPETQYF. This chain uses TRBV7-6 with TRBJ2-5, with 9 positions matching TRBD2. From germline, CDR1 is SGHVS and CDR2 FNYEAQ. The CDR3 is 16 residues long. V lost 0 bases and J lost 4; bases outside the gene matches: 6.

The chain combines TRBV6-1 with TRBJ1-6; D ambiguous. CDR1 is MNHNS and CDR2 is SASEGT in the germline V gene. The V and J ends lost 6 bases and 6 bases respectively, with 9 bases between them. The CDR3 loop spans 13 amino acids. The CDR3 loop reads CASRPQVNSPLHF. The CDR3 DNA follows: TGTGCCAGCAGACCACAAGTTAATTCACCCCTCCACTTT.

V is TRBV28 and J is TRBJ2-5; 11 bases match TRBD2. This CDR3 is built from 16 residues. Trimming removed 3 bases from V and 3 bases from J; junction bases left unmatched: 6. CDR1 is MDHEN and CDR2 is SYDVKM in the germline V gene. The CDR3 reads CASSFLSGRVEETQYF. CDR3 in DNA: TGTGCCAGCAGTTTCCTTAGCGGGAGGGTTGAAGAGACCCAGTACTTC. Complete variable domain (other parts from reference TRBV28 and TRBJ2-5): DVKVTQSSRYLVKRTGEKVFLECVQDMDHENMFWYRQDPGLGLRLIYFSYDVKMKEKGDIPEGYSVSREKKERFSLILESASTNQTSMYLCASSFLSGRVEETQYFGPGTRLLVL.

This chain connects TRBV15 to TRBJ2-2; TRBD2 aligns across 7 bases. The CDR3 is made up of 18 amino acids. The V gene end was trimmed by 3 bases and the J gene end by 1 base; junction bases not matched to a gene: 11. Germline V lookup: CDR1 LNHNV, CDR2 YYDKDF (reference sequence). CDR3 sequence reads: CATSSSDRGVWNTGELFF. The CDR3 coding sequence is TGTGCCACCAGCAGTTCGGATCGGGGGGTTTGGAACACCGGGGAGCTGTTTTTT.

This chain joins TRBV7-9 and TRBJ1-4, with 9 bases matching TRBD1. Per the germline V gene, CDR1 is SEHNR and CDR2 is FQNEAQ (reference sequence). There are 16 residues in the CDR3. Losses at the gene ends were 4 bases for V and 3 bases for J; bases not matched to a gene: 6. The CDR3 sequence: CASSWYRGQANEKLFF. The DNA of the CDR3 is TGTGCCAGCAGCTGGTACAGGGGGCAGGCTAATGAAAAACTGTTTTTT. The full variable domain, its missing parts supplied by reference TRBV7-9 and TRBJ1-4, is DTGVSQNPRHKITKRGQNVTFRCDPISEHNRLYWYRQTLGQGPEFLTYFQNEAQLEKSRLLSDRFSAERPKGSFSTLEIQRTEQGDSAMYLCASSWYRGQANEKLFFGSGTQLSVL.

V gene TRBV5-1 combines with J gene TRBJ2-3; D possibly corresponds to TRBD2 (6 bases). The CDR3 is made up of 16 amino acids. Trimming cost V 3 bases and J 5 bases, with 19 bases left between them. Germline loops: CDR1 SGHRS, CDR2 YFSETQ. CDR3 DNA sequence: TGCGCCAGCAGCTGGAGGGGCGACCCAGGCCGAGATACGCAGTATTTT. It translates to CASSWRGDPGRDTQYF.

CDR3 nucleotides: TGTGCCAGAACCCCGACCAGGAACACCGGGGAGCTGTTTTTT. Protein: CARTPTRNTGELFF. The J gene is TRBJ2-2, the V gene TRBV5-3; D ambiguous. TRBV5-3 counts as an open reading frame of uncertain function. The V end was cut by 6 bases, the J end by 1 base, with 10 bases between. CDR3 length: 14 residues.

The chain joins TRBV27 to TRBJ2-5; 13 bases agree with TRBD2. Germline V gene lookup returns CDR1 MNHEY and CDR2 SMNVEV (reference sequence). V trimming: 6 bases; J trimming: 7 bases; junction bases outside the gene matches: 8. CDR3 size: 15 residues. CDR3 nucleotides: TGTGCCAGCAGGGCGTGGACTAGCGGGGGCGGGACCCAGTACTTC. It is translated as CASRAWTSGGGTQYF.

This clone has just a few counts. The rearrangement joins TRBV7-2 to TRBJ2-7, with 12 bases fitting TRBD2. CDR1 is SGHTA, CDR2 FQGNSA, per germline. V shed 2 bases and J 4 bases; nucleotides not matched to a gene: 3. The CDR3 loop spans 15 amino acids. The CDR3 nucleotides are TGTGCCAGCAGCTTACTAGCGGGAGGGCCGTACGAGCAGTACTTC. It translates to CASSLLAGGPYEQYF.

CDR3 amino acids: CASSLGARSYGYTF. The CDR3 DNA reads TGTGCCAGCAGCTTGGGCGCGCGGTCCTATGGCTACACCTTC. The chain joins TRBV5-6 to TRBJ1-2, with D uncertain. The CDR3 consists of 14 residues. Trimming took off 0 bases at V and 4 bases at J, with 10 bases between the two ends. Per the germline V gene, CDR1 is SGHDT and CDR2 is YYEEEE.

The gene calls are TRBV28 and TRBJ1-2; 11 bases fit TRBD1. CDR1 is MDHEN and CDR2 is SYDVKM in the germline V gene. This CDR3 region has 15 residues. V lost 4 bases to trimming and J lost 7 bases; unmatched junction nucleotides: 8. The CDR3 spells CASSSPGQGGPGYTF. CDR3 DNA: TGTGCCAGCAGTTCCCCGGGACAGGGGGGGCCTGGCTACACCTTC.

The rearrangement links TRBV19 to TRBJ2-7, with a possible D match to TRBD2 (6 bases). Germline V gene data show CDR1 as LNHDA and CDR2 as SQIVND (reference sequence). With 1 base removed from V and 1 base from J, the gap between germline ends came to 14 bases. The CDR3 runs to 16 residues. CDR3 in amino acids: CASSIVPGVTSYEQYF. The DNA for the CDR3 is TGTGCCAGTAGTATAGTTCCGGGGGTCACTTCCTACGAGCAGTACTTC.

This rearrangement joins TRBV6-4 to TRBJ2-2; 12 bases map to TRBD2. The CDR3 has 15 amino acids. Germline assignment: CDR1 MRHNA and CDR2 SNTAGT. V shed 6 bases, J shed 4 bases, and the junction held 3 bases outside the gene matches. The CDR3 sequence is CASRQLAGGTGELFF. The CDR3 DNA reads TGTGCCAGCAGACAACTAGCGGGGGGCACCGGGGAGCTGTTTTTT.

The rearrangement joins TRBV10-3 to TRBJ2-7, with a weak D call TRBD2 (6 bases). Between the trimmed V and J ends, which lost 0 bases and 0 bases, there was a span of 15 bases. This CDR3 contains 17 residues. The germline V gene encodes CDR1 ENHRY and CDR2 SYGVKD. CDR3 in DNA: TGTGCCATCAGTGAGTCGTTGGCGGGAACAAACTCCTACGAGCAGTACTTC. As protein: CAISESLAGTNSYEQYF.

This chain joins TRBV28 and TRBJ2-6; possible D gene TRBD1, 6 bases. Trimming removed 5 bases from V and 0 bases from J, with 17 bases in between. CDR1 and CDR2 from the germline V gene are MDHEN and SYDVKM. The CDR3 has 18 amino acids. In nucleotides, the CDR3 is TGTGCCAGCAGTGTGGACAGCCGACTAAGCTCTGGGGCCAACGTCCTGACTTTC. It yields the protein CASSVDSRLSSGANVLTF.

This chain connects TRBV28 to TRBJ2-5; possible D gene TRBD1, 6 bases. This CDR3 comprises 15 residues. V was shortened by 7 bases and J by 2 bases, with 17 bases between the two germline ends. The germline gives CDR1 MDHEN, CDR2 SYDVKM. This CDR3 is CASTERGQPQETQYF. The DNA for the CDR3 is TGTGCCAGCACCGAAAGAGGACAGCCTCAAGAGACCCAGTACTTC.

This clone appeared once. The chain recombines TRBV5-1 with TRBJ1-1; D is ambiguous. V was pared by 0 bases and J by 1 base, with 4 bases between. The germline CDR1 and CDR2 sequences are SGHRS and YFSETQ. The CDR3 is 13 amino acids. In nucleotides, the CDR3 is TGCGCCAGCAGCTTGGAGGCGAACACTGAAGCTTTCTTT. It yields the protein CASSLEANTEAFF.